This record concerns one T cell receptor (beta chain) sequence. This entry is derived from a study of blood T cell repertoires in COVID-19. Study-level background: The cDNA or gDNA used as material had been derived from T cells, B-cell-depleted T cells, or PBMCs.

The ends were cut back, 4 bases at V and 1 base at J, with 8 bases in the middle. Per germline, CDR1 LNHDA and CDR2 SQIVND (reference sequence). This CDR3 comprises 15 residues. Participant age was roughly 18 to 95 years, and participants resided in roughly 25 US areas. Grouping used clinical history reported by participants in a survey and questionnaire. The protocol was immunoSEQ multiplex PCR, while the TCRdb copy is restricted to in-frame clones and leaves out a portion. Of roughly 250,000 clones listed, 86% were seen once; the top ten hold over 2%. The sequenced material came from PBMCs or T cells enriched from blood (not recorded which). The clonotype was recovered from a woman between 50 and 59 years old who had recovered from COVID-19. This sequence joins TRBV19 and TRBJ2-6; D gene uncertain. The CDR3 region is CASSTMESGANVLTF. In DNA, the CDR3 is TGTGCCAGTAGTACGATGGAGTCTGGGGCCAACGTCCTGACTTTC.